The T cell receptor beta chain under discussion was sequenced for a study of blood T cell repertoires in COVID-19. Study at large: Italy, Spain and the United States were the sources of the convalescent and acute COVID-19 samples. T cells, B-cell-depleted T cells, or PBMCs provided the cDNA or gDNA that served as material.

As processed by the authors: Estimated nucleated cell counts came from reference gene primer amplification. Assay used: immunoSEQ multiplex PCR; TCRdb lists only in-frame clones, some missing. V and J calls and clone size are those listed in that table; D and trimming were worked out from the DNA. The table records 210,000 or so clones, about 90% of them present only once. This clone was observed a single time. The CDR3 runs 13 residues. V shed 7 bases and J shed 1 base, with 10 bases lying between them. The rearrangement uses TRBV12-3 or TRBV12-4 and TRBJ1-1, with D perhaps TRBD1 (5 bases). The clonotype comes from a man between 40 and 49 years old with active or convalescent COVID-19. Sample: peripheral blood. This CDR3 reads CASTRGGNTEAFF. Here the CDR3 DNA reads TGTGCCAGCACCCGGGGGGGGAACACTGAAGCTTTCTTT.